The rows below give T cell receptor beta chains drawn from one sample of a study of shared T cell receptors in the human thymus. TCRdb's copy holds only in-frame clones and misses some; the assay was immunoSEQ multiplex PCR. This table has 700,000 or so clones, 70% to 90% appearing once. These data are also associated with another study on human thymus T cells.

What was sequenced was thymocytes. The receptors were sampled from a girl under three years old with a congenital heart defect. Both conserved end residues are part of each CDR3. Fields, in order: V gene, CDR3 protein.

TRBV4-1,CASSQEGGYEQYF
TRBV4-3,CASSQEEHRDLNHGTQYF
TRBV5-1,CASSMPPTGWGKETQYF
TRBV7-9,CASSPQRGGFEAFF
TRBV2,CASRGAGGINEQFF
TRBV19,CASSPPGHCNQPQHF
TRBV2,CASGDSNEKLFF
TRBV14,CASSPSAPGTVGYEQYF
TRBV2,CASRGAYPNYGYTF
TRBV29-1,CSLYGTEAFF
TRBV14,CASSHTDRDTEAFF
TRBV4-1,CASSQPTEYSNQPQHF
TRBV5-1,CASSLEPRGGRRGTEAFF
TRBV15,CATSHSQQGCGNTIYF
TRBV19,CASSTGAVDEQYF
TRBV20-1,CSASEGSEAFF
TRBV19,CASSGTSGGSYTDTQYF
TRBV19,CASSWGDRVDSPLHF
TRBV5-4,CASSSFSTGGPSYGYTF
TRBV14,CASSQETGHHQTDTQYF
TRBV9,CASSPREGNSPLHF
TRBV5-1,CASSKLQPPMNTEAFF
TRBV6-5,CASSYSRQSRGYTF
TRBV11-2,CASSPGASGGDIYNEQFF
TRBV11-2,CASSLDRYHDEQYF
TRBV27,CASSPQGRLDTEAFF
TRBV6-6,CASSYSRQGNQPQHF
TRBV5-6,CASSSTETGETQYF
TRBV19,CASSLLESYEQYF
TRBV2,CASSQGRSSYEQYF
TRBV5-6,CASSFDSASGGRNQETQYF
TRBV7-2,CASSPRTAGAHTTSYEQYF
TRBV5-1,CASSLVASSSSYNSPLHF
TRBV19,CASSIDLSVDTEAFF
TRBV11-2,CASSRVRNEQYF
TRBV2,CASSQGKNTEAFF
TRBV15,CATSRGGVNTEAFF
TRBV7-8,CASSLVGGLETQYF
TRBV7-8,CASSLSGRDQGYTF
TRBV7-2,CASSPGTGMHQPQHF
TRBV20-1,CSATAGCEAFF
TRBV6-6,CASTRRDQPQHF
TRBV10-3,CAISDPDSYGYTF
TRBV6-5,CASSSGTEGKLFF
TRBV6-5,CASSYSKRGAYNEQFF
TRBV5-1,CASSPGQASTEQYF
TRBV18,CASSLPGLAGDTDTQYF
TRBV11-2,CAIPVWRGGQGNTGELFF
TRBV19,CASSNLRGEQYF
TRBV23-1,CASSPRTPPLAKNIQYF
TRBV30,CAWRRFLGTEAFF